Below, one T cell receptor beta chain is given with its context. Its antigen is currently unknown. The sample comes from a study of identifying expanded T cells in peripheral blood. Study-level findings and limits: Technical replicates showed around 1.1 changed clones; roughly two weeks roughly 16; four weeks 19. Across healthy donors, higher total template counts meant significantly greater approximately two-week count variance.

No infections or other immune events were documented during collection. Only in-frame clones appear in the TCRdb table, and some are missing; sequencing was by immunoSEQ multiplex PCR. The profile covers roughly 84,000 clones, with about 90% appearing a single time and 7.3% taken by the ten largest. Germline-derived CDR1 and CDR2 are DFQATT and SNEGSKA (reference sequence). The CDR3 has 11 residues. Sequenced sample: blood. The clonotype originates from a person between 18 and 75 years old in good health. The chain couples TRBV20-1 to TRBJ1-1, with TRBD1 as a possible D gene (5 bases). The CDR3 DNA is TGCAGCGTAACAGGGAACACTGAAGCTTTCTTT. Translation: CSVTGNTEAFF.